This TCR beta chain was identified during a study of regulatory T cells in long-lasting Graves disease (dated by TCRdb to the early 2020s). Notes on the research overall: Persistent Graves' disease was defined as antithyroid drug treatment for over 5 years with persistently positive TSH receptor autoantibodies. A total of around 35 samples underwent TCR sequencing, from around 13 patients with persistent Graves' disease and some 20 patients with newly diagnosed Graves' disease. This study used TCR sequencing and RNA sequencing of peripheral blood to compare persistent Graves' disease patients against newly diagnosed Graves' disease patients. The study was conducted in China and was registered as a clinical trial. On average, persistent Graves' disease patients in the clinical cohort had been on antithyroid drugs for eight to twelve years.

Summary of the overall study and its limitations: Compared with newly diagnosed patients, patients with persistent Graves' disease had lower TCR Shannon entropy and fewer highly expanded clones, which suggests clonal expansion. Only the TCR beta chain was sequenced and analyzed. Only peripheral blood was studied, because thyroid tissue, the primary lesion, was inaccessible. The authors noted that the small sample size was a limitation that may lower accuracy. Persistent disease showed preferential use of TRBV28, TRBJ1-2 and TRBJ2-5, whereas newly diagnosed disease favored TRBV20-1 and TRBJ2-1. Patients with persistent disease shared more public clonotypes (approximately 2,500) than newly diagnosed patients did (about 970).

The V end gives up 4 bases and the J end 0 bases, leaving 3 bases in the junction not matched to a gene. Including cysteine and phenylalanine, the CDR3 has 15 amino acids. Only the CDR3 DNA stays, 45 bases, in frame from base 1. CDR1 and CDR2, looked up from the germline V gene, are SGHTA and FQGTGA. Libraries were made using multiplex PCR. Sequencing instrument: Illumina HiSeq 4000. TCR beta libraries were built with iRepertoire HTBI primers and Arm-PCR amplification of CDR3 regions. Gel purification was performed on PCR products prior to sequencing. The authors' analysis ran thus. Gene usage analysis of CDR3 amino acid clonotypes relied on the approximately 60 TRBV and about 15 TRBJ segments identified across samples. COPE and FqMerger were used to merge the filtered high-quality paired reads into contigs. BLAST was used to align contigs to IMGT TRBV, TRBD and TRBJ reference genes, with CDR3 defined following IMGT. Any clonotype with a frequency above 0.1% was classified as a highly expanded clone. Shannon entropy was used to measure repertoire diversity, and the Gini coefficient was used to measure V-J evenness. A clonotype found in more than one individual was treated as public. TCRdb handled the public reads itself, with Q25 trimming in fastp and clone calling in MiXCR, and kept productive beta chains. Rows merge per CDR3 protein into single entries with the most common DNA and genes. These V and J calls originate from TCRdb's pipeline instead of the authors' own analysis. The sample table lists roughly 490,000 distinct CDR3 sequences, 22% of them with a count of one. The ten largest clones represent roughly 14% of the sample.

Ten or more counts support this clonotype. Its antigen is still unknown. Base qualities are not at hand, and no much larger clone is one base apart. The time point label of this sample denotes: persistent/refractory GD, antithyroid drugs over 5 years with positive TRAb. RNA was extracted from PBMCs in TRIzol for both TCR sequencing and RNA sequencing. Graves' disease was diagnosed according to American Thyroid Association guidelines. The patients came from an endocrinology department in Xi'an, China. From each patient, approximately 10 milliliters of peripheral blood was collected into an EDTA anticoagulant tube. PBMCs were isolated by Ficoll Paque Plus density gradient separation without further T cell sorting. An Agilent 2100 Bioanalyzer and agarose gel were used to check RNA quality, and a NanoDrop 2000 was used to measure RNA concentration.

The receptor comes from a female donor with Graves disease. The sequencing used peripheral blood mononuclear cells (PBMCs), collected when the disease was refractory, from a patient treated with antithyroid drugs. The rearrangement combines TRBV7-3 with TRBJ2-7; 10 central nucleotides agree with TRBD1. This receptor carries the CDR3 CASSWTGGASYEQYF. The DNA sequence is TGTGCCAGCAGCTGGACAGGGGGTGCCTCCTACGAGCAGTACTTC.